The clone carrying this T cell receptor (beta chain) has a handful of counts. The antigen is undetermined. This entry is derived from a study of T-cell memory formation after mild COVID-19. Study findings and constraints: Within pre-infection memory, some responding clones were found, suggesting cross-reactive memory joined. What remained unconfirmed was the SARS-CoV-2 specificity of second-wave clones peaking on day 37.

Constant-segment primers served in 5'RACE that generated TCR alpha and TCR beta cDNA libraries bearing sample barcodes and UMIs. TCRdb processed the 5' RACE reads anew with MiXCR; each CDR3 protein has one entry. The table includes around 430,000 distinct CDR3 sequences, about 16% detected once. Looked up from germline, CDR1 is MGHRA and CDR2 is YSYEKL. Trimming shortened V by 2 bases and J by 4 bases, and 17 bases separated the two germline ends. This CDR3 spans 16 amino acids. The chain is built from TRBV4-1 and TRBJ1-1, with a tentative D call TRBD1 (5 bases). The clonotype originates from a young man who had mild COVID-19 (a few samples of this study predate the infection). Cell type and time point are not known. Sequencing was done on a sample of PBMCs or a T cell subset sorted from them (not recorded which). The CDR3 DNA reads as TGCGCCAGCAGCCAACCGAAAGTGGGGGGAGGCACTGAAGCTTTCTTT. The encoded protein is CASSQPKVGGGTEAFF.